This TCR beta chain was captured by sequencing in a study of blood T cell repertoires in COVID-19. Study-level background: The origin of the acute and convalescent COVID-19 samples was the United States, Italy and Spain.

Germline assignment: CDR1 LNHDA and CDR2 SQIVND (reference sequence). With V trimmed by 5 bases and J by 0 bases, 8 bases remained unmatched. The CDR3 has 16 amino acids. Methods used by the authors: By means of reference gene primer amplification, nucleated cell counts were estimated. Sequencing was performed with immunoSEQ multiplex PCR; in TCRdb, only in-frame clones are kept and a portion is missing. Clone size and V and J calls were adopted from that table, with D and trimming inferred from the DNA. The table lists about 110,000 clones, roughly 70% of them singletons. Sequencing was carried out using peripheral blood. The source of this sequence is a woman aged 40-49 years with acute or convalescent COVID-19. The rearrangement joins TRBV19 to TRBJ2-3; 7 bases agree with TRBD2. The CDR3 nucleotides read TGTGCCAGTAGTGAACGCGGGGGAACTAGCACAGATACGCAGTATTTT. It encodes CASSERGGTSTDTQYF.